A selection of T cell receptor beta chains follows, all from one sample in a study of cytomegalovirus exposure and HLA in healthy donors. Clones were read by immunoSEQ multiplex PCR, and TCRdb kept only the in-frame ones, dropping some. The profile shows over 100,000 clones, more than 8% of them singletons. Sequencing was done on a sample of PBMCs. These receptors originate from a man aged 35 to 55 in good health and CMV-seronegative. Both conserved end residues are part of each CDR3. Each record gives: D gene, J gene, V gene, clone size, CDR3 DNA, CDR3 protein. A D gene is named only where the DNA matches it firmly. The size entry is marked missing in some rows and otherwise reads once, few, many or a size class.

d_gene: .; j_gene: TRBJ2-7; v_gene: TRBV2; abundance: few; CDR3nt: TGTGCCAGTCGGGCGGCGGACACCTACGAGCAGTACTTC; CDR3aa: CASRAADTYEQYF
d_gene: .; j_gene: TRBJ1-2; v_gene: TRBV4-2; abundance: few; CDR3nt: TGTGCCAGCAGCCAACAGGACATGAGTAACTATGGCTACACCTTC; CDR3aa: CASSQQDMSNYGYTF
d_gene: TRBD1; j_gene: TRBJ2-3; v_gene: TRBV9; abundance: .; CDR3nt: TGTGCCAGCAGCGGGGGGGACAGGGGGTTCATTGGGACGCAGTATTTT; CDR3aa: CASSGGDRGFIGTQYF
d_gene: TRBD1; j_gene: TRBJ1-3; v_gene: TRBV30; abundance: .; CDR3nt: TGTGCCTGGGAACAGGGGGATGGTGGAAACACCATATATTTT; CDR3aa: CAWEQGDGGNTIYF
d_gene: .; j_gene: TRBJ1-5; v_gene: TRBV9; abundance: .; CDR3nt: TGTGCCAGCAGCCCCGACGGAGATCCCAATCAGCCCCAGCATTTT; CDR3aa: CASSPDGDPNQPQHF
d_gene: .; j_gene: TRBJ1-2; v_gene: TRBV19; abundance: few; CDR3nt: TGTGCCAGTAGTATTTCCCGCAGTAACTATGGCTACACCTTC; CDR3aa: CASSISRSNYGYTF
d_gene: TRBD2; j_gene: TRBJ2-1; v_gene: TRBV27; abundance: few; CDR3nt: TGTGCCAGCAGAAGGACTAGCGGCCAATACAATGAGCAGTTCTTC; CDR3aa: CASRRTSGQYNEQFF
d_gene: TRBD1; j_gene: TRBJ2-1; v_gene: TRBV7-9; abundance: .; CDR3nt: TGTGCCAGCAGCTTTCCCCGACAGGGGGACTTCTACAATGAGCAGTTCTTC; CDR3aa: CASSFPRQGDFYNEQFF
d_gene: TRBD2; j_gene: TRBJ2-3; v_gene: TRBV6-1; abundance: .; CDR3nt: TGTGCCAGCAGTGAAAAGCGGGGGGTTAAGACAGATACGCAGTATTTT; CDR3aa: CASSEKRGVKTDTQYF
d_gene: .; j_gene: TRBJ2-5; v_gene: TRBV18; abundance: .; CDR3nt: TGTGCCAGCTCGCCCGGGACATCGGGAGAGACCCAGTACTTC; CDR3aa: CASSPGTSGETQYF
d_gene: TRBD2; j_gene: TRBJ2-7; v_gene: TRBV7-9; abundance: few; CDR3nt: TGTGCCAGCAGCCCGCCGGGAGGCTTCGAGCAGTACTTC; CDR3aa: CASSPPGGFEQYF
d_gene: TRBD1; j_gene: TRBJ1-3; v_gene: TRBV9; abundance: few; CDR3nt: TGTGCCAGCAGCGGGACAGGGGCTGGAAACACCATATATTTT; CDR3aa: CASSGTGAGNTIYF